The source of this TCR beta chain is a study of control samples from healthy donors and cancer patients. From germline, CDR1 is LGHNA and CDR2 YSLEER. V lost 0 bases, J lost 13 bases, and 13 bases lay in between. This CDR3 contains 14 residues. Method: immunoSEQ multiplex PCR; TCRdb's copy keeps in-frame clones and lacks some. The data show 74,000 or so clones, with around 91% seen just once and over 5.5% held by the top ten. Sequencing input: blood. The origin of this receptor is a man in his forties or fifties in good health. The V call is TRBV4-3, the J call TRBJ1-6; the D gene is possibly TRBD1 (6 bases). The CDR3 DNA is TGCGCCAGCAGCCAAGAAAGACAGGCAACCCCCCTCCACTTT. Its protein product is CASSQERQATPLHF.